One sample yielded the 10 T cell receptor beta chains listed below, sequenced in a study of cytomegalovirus exposure and HLA in healthy donors. The PCR had 60 Vbeta and 13 Jbeta primers. Profiled with immunoSEQ multiplex PCR; TCRdb holds only in-frame clones, not every one. The listing contains approximately 190,000 clones. Sequenced input: PBMCs. Receptor source: a man aged 30 to 39 in good health and CMV-seronegative.

The chain uses TRBV28 and TRBJ2-7; a possible D gene is TRBD2 (6 bases). Germline loops: CDR1 MDHEN, CDR2 SYDVKM. V was pared by 8 bases and J by 3 bases, with 20 bases between. The CDR3 runs 15 residues. The CDR3 here is CASYGRTPSLYEQYF. The CDR3 DNA reads TGTGCCAGCTATGGGAGGACCCCTTCTCTCTACGAGCAGTACTTC. Full variable domain (missing parts from reference TRBV28 and TRBJ2-7): DVKVTQSSRYLVKRTGEKVFLECVQDMDHENMFWYRQDPGLGLRLIYFSYDVKMKEKGDIPEGYSVSREKKERFSLILESASTNQTSMYLCASYGRTPSLYEQYFGPGTRLTVT.

The chain combines TRBV30 with TRBJ2-3; TRBD1 might be the D (5 bases). Germline V gene data show CDR1 as GTSNPN and CDR2 as SVGIG (reference sequence). V was clipped by 3 bases and J by 2 bases, with 9 bases between them. This CDR3 is 13 amino acids long. CDR3 DNA: TGTGCCTGGAGGACAGCTAACACAGATACGCAGTATTTT. Its translation is CAWRTANTDTQYF.

CDR3 protein: CASSSLRRGPGGIYEQYF. CDR3 sequence (DNA): TGTGCCAGCAGCTCCCTACGGAGAGGGCCGGGAGGGATCTACGAGCAGTACTTC. The V call is TRBV7-9, the J call TRBJ2-7; 8 positions agree with TRBD2. CDR1 is SEHNR and CDR2 is FQNEAQ in the germline V gene (reference sequence). The V gene end was trimmed by 4 bases and the J gene end by 3 bases; junction bases not matched to a gene: 17. The CDR3 is made up of 18 amino acids.

The chain carries TRBV5-1 and TRBJ2-7, with 9 bases identical to TRBD2. Germline values: CDR1 SGHRS, CDR2 YFSETQ. With 3 bases clipped from V and 1 base from J, the junction kept 5 bases outside the gene matches. The CDR3 extends over 15 amino acids. The CDR3 nucleotides read TGCGCCAGCAGCTCCGGGACTAGCAGTTCCTACGAGCAGTACTTC. Translated, it gives CASSSGTSSSYEQYF.

The rearrangement links TRBV5-1 to TRBJ2-1; 7 positions agree with TRBD2. From germline, CDR1 is SGHRS and CDR2 YFSETQ. Trimming cost V 6 bases and J 0 bases; bases outside gene matches: 9. There are 16 residues in the CDR3. The CDR3 DNA is TGCGCCAGCATGCCTTCCGGGGGGAGCTCCTACAATGAGCAGTTCTTC. The encoded protein is CASMPSGGSSYNEQFF.

The V and J genes are TRBV5-1 and TRBJ2-4; possible D gene TRBD1, 6 bases. CDR3 length: 15 amino acids. Germline V gene lookup returns CDR1 SGHRS and CDR2 YFSETQ. Trimming took 4 bases from V and 6 from J, leaving 17 bases between them. The CDR3 DNA reads TGCGCCAGCAGCCAGAATACAGGGAACGCAAACATTCAGTACTTC. It codes for CASSQNTGNANIQYF.

The rearrangement joins TRBV11-3 to TRBJ1-4; 7 bases agree with TRBD1. The CDR3 is 13 amino acids. CDR1 and CDR2 from the germline V gene are SGHNT and YENEEA. The junction had 1 base not matched to a gene; V was cut back by 3 bases and J by 6 bases. In DNA, the CDR3 is TGTGCCAGCAGCTTCGGGACAGATGAAAAACTGTTTTTT. Its translation is CASSFGTDEKLFF.

The CDR3 reads CASSESLTNYEQYF. CDR3 nucleotide sequence: TGCGCCAGCAGTGAATCATTAACAAACTACGAGCAGTACTTC. The gene calls are TRBV10-1 and TRBJ2-7; D is ambiguous. CDR1 WNHNN and CDR2 SYGVQD come from the germline V gene (reference sequence). This CDR3 has 14 residues. The V end lost 3 bases, the J end lost 3 bases, and 12 bases lay between the germline ends.

This chain uses TRBV19 with TRBJ2-1, with 8 nucleotides matching TRBD1. V lost 9 bases to trimming and J lost 9 bases; unmatched junction nucleotides: 10. This CDR3 has 13 amino acids. CDR1 and CDR2 (germline): LNHDA, SQIVND (reference sequence). The CDR3 DNA reads as TGTGCCAGCGGACAGGGTAGTGGGGGTGAGCAGTTCTTC. Its translation is CASGQGSGGEQFF.

CDR3 sequence reads: CASSHRGVSNVLTF. CDR3 DNA: TGTGCCAGTAGCCACCGGGGGGTTTCCAACGTCCTGACTTTC. V usage is TRBV19 and J usage is TRBJ2-6; 7 positions agree with TRBD2. The length of the CDR3 is 14 residues. In germline, CDR1 is LNHDA, CDR2 SQIVND (reference sequence). V shed 6 bases, J shed 8 bases, and the junction held 7 bases outside the gene matches.